This T cell receptor (beta chain) derives from a study of blood T cell repertoires in COVID-19. Study-wide context: There were acute and convalescent COVID-19 samples, and they came from the United States, Italy and Spain.

Germline V gene lookup returns CDR1 SGHVS and CDR2 FQNEAQ. The CDR3 totals 16 residues. The V gene end was trimmed by 5 bases and the J gene end by 8 bases; junction bases not matched to a gene: 14. TCRdb's copy holds only in-frame clones and misses some; the assay was immunoSEQ multiplex PCR. The sample holds approximately 70,000 clones, roughly 90% seen once. This TCR derives from a human donor in a cohort sampled during active COVID-19. Sequenced: peripheral blood. The chain recombines TRBV7-8 with TRBJ2-1; 8 bases line up with TRBD2. In nucleotides, the CDR3 is TGTGCCAGCAGCCAACCCCCGGGACTAGATATACATGAGCAGTTCTTC. This sequence encodes CASSQPPGLDIHEQFF.